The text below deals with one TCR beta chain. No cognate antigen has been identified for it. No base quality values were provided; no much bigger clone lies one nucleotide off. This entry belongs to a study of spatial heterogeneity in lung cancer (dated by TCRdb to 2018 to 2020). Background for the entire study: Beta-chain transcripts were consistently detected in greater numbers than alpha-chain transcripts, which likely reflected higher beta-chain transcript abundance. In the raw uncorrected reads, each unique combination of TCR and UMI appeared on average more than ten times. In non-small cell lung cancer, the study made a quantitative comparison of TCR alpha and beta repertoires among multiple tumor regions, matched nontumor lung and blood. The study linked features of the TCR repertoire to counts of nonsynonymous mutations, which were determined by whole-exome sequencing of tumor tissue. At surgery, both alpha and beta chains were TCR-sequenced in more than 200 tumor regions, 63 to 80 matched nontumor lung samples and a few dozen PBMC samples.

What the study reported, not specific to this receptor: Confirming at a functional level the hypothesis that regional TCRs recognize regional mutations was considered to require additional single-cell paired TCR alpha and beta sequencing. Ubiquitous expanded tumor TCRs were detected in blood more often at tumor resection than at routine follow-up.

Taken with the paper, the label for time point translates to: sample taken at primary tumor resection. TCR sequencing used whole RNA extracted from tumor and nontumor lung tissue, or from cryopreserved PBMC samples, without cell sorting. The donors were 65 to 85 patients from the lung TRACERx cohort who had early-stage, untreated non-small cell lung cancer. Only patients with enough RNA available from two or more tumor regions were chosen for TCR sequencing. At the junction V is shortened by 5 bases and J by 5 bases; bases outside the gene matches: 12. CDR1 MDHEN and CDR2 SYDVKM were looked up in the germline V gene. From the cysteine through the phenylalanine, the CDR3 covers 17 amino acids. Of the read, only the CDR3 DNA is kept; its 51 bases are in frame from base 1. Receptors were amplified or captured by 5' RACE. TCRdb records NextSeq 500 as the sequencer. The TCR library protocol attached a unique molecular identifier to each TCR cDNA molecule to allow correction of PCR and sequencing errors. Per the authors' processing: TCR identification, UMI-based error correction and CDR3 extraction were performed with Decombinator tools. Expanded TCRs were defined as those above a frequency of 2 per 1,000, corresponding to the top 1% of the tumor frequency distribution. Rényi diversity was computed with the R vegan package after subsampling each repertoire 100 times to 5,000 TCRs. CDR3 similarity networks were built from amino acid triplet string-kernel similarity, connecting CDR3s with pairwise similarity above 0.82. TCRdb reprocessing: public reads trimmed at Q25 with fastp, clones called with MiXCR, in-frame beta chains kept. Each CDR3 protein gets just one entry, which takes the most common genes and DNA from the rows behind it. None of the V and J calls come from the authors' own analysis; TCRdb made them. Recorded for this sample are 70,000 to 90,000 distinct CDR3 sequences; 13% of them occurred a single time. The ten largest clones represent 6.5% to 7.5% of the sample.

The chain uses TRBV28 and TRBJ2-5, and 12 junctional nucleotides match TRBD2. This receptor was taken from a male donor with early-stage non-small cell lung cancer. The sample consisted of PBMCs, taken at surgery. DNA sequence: TGTGCCAGCAGTCCCTGGACTAGCGGGATTAATACGGAGACCCAGTACTTC. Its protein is CASSPWTSGINTETQYF.